The clone carrying this T cell receptor (beta chain) appeared a single time. The antigen is unknown. Germline CDR1 reads LNHDA; CDR2 reads SQIVND (reference sequence). This CDR3 is built from 14 residues. V was clipped by 7 bases and J by 0 bases; unmatched bases: 6. The immunoSEQ assay was version 4, run in survey mode. Profiled with immunoSEQ multiplex PCR; TCRdb holds only in-frame clones, not every one. The sample yields about 48,000 clones, about 81% seen once. Stimulation used 9 to 10 ug/mL lysate from CMV-infected fibroblasts. Memory cells lacking CD40L and CD69 with high CD45RO were sorted. The source of the sample is a study of persistence of HIV-infected CD4 T cells. Overall study context: Multiple blood draws of up to roughly 200 mL, except two donors with single leukapheresis. Study-wide findings and caveats: Degenerate expanded CDR3beta sequences were enriched among CMV- and Gag-responding cells.

The TCR originated in an adult man with HIV who was CMV-seropositive. The V call is TRBV19, the J call TRBJ2-7; 7 nucleotides match TRBD2. This material consisted of CD4+ T cells sorted from PBMCs after approximately 19-hour stimulation, taken from a patient who received antiretroviral therapy. DNA for the CDR3: TGTGCCAGTAAGGTCCAGCGGGGCTCCTACGAGCAGTACTTC. Translation gives CASKVQRGSYEQYF.